This TCR beta chain was identified in a study of blood T cell repertoires in COVID-19. Looking at the study overall: The origin of the acute and convalescent COVID-19 samples was the United States, Italy and Spain. PBMCs, B-cell-depleted T cells, or T cells were the source of the cDNA or gDNA that made up the material.

CDR1 LGHNA and CDR2 YNFKEQ come from the germline V gene. V lost 4 bases, J lost 4 bases, and 8 bases lay in between. This CDR3 is 12 amino acids long. Only one count was recorded for this clone. As processed by the authors: Estimation of nucleated cell counts was performed using reference gene primer amplification. The repertoire was sequenced with immunoSEQ multiplex PCR; TCRdb's copy has only in-frame clones and lacks some. That table supplies the V and J calls and clone size; D and trimming were determined from the DNA. Seen here are around 68,000 clones, approximately 88% observed once, and the top ten hold around 6.3%.

The sequence came from a woman in her fifties or sixties with acute or convalescent COVID-19. Sequenced input: peripheral blood. J is TRBJ2-7 and V is TRBV4-2; D might be TRBD2 (5 bases). The CDR3 DNA reads TGTGCCAGCAGCCCGACGGGGTACGAGCAGTACTTC. Translation gives CASSPTGYEQYF.